The source of this TCR beta chain is a study of blood T cells in healthy people across ages. Germline CDR1 DFQATT, CDR2 SNEGSKA (reference sequence). Trimming pared 6 bases from V and 0 bases from J, leaving 18 bases between. This CDR3 region has 16 residues. Those donating, healthy Caucasian individuals from Russia, were aged about 6 to 95. Donors gave roughly 9.1 milliliters of peripheral blood apiece. Whole-study results and caveats: Donors of long life had a larger count of naive CD4+ cells and greater diversity than aged donors.

Together with a sample-barcoded 5' primer, a J-beta primer mix was included in a second PCR lasting 7 to 11 cycles. A template-switch adaptor that had 12 random nucleotides put a tag on each cDNA molecule. TCRdb used MiXCR to reprocess the 5' RACE reads, holding one entry per CDR3 protein. There are more than 700,000 distinct CDR3 sequences in the sample; 40% to 65% occur only once, and roughly two fifths lies in the top ten. Of note for this clonotype: Its target is not known.

The chain has TRBV20-1 and TRBJ2-1; D not certain. The sequencing sample was made of blood. The receptor comes from an older man in good health. CDR3 nucleotide sequence: TGCAGTGCAACGCTCCGGCGGATGGTCTCCTACAATGAGCAGTTCTTC. It specifies CSATLRRMVSYNEQFF.